This TCR beta chain derives from a study of T cells in Graves' hyperthyroidism and ophthalmopathy. The CDR3 runs to 16 residues. Germline V gene sequence: CDR1 SSHAT, CDR2 FNYEAQ (reference sequence). Amplification of TCR beta CDR3 regions used RNA as the template. The HTBI primer set drove a first-round RT-PCR of the TCR CDR3. TCRdb ran MiXCR on the multiplex PCR reads and lists one entry per CDR3 protein. The sample records about 540,000 distinct CDR3 sequences, around 46% being singletons. Concerning this clonotype: Its cognate antigen is unknown. Sequence at one end of the junction differs from germline and may be a read error.

Study results and caveats: Before onset, ophthalmopathy was predicted by the model a median roughly 6.4 months earlier. Appearing also in blood were most of the thyroid clonotypes expanded above 0.001.

What was sequenced was peripheral blood or thyroid tissue (not recorded which). This receptor was identified in a woman aged 18-29 years with Graves' hyperthyroidism. The chain carries TRBV7-7 and TRBJ2-7; TRBD2 might be the D (5 bases). CDR3 nucleotides: TGTGCTAGCAGCTTACCGGAGGCGCGTGGGCCCTACGAGCAGTACTTC. Encoded protein: CASSLPEARGPYEQYF.